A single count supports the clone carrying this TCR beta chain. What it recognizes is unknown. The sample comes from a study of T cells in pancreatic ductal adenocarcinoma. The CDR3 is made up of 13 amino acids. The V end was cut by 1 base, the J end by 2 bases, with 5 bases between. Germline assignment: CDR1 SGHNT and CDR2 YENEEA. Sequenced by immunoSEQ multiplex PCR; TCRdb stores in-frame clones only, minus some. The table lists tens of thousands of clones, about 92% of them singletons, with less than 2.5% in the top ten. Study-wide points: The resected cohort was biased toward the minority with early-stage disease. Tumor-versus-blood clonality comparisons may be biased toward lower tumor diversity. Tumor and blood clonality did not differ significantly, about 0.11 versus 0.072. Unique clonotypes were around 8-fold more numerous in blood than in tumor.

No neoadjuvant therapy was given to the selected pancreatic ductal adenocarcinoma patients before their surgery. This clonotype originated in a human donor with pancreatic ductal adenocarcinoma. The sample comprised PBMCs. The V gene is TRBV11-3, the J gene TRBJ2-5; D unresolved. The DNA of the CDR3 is TGTGCCAGCAGCTTAGGGTCGCAAGAGACCCAGTACTTC. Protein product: CASSLGSQETQYF.